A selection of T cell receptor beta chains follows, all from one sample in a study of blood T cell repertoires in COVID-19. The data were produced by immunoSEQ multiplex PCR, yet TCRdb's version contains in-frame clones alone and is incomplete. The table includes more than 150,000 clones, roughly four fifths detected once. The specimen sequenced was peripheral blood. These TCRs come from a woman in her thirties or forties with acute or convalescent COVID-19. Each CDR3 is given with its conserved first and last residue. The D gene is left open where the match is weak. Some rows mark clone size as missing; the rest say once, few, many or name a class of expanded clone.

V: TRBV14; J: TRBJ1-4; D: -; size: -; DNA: TGTGCCAGCAGCCAAGACCTCGTTTTCGCCGTCTGGCCTAATGAAAAACTGTTTTTT; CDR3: CASSQDLVFAVWPNEKLFF
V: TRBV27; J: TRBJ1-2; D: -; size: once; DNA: TGTGCCAGTAGTGATGCCGGGGCTAACTATGGCTACACCTTC; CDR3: CASSDAGANYGYTF
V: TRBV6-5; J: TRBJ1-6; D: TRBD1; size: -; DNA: TGTGCCAGCAGTTATAATCGGGACAGGGGTTGGTCACCCCTCCACTTT; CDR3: CASSYNRDRGWSPLHF
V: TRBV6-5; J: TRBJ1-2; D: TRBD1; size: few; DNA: TGTGCCAGCAAAGGACAGGCGAACTATGGCTACACCTTC; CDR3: CASKGQANYGYTF
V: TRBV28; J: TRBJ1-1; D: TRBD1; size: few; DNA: TGTGCCAGCAGTCCCCCGGGACAGGGTGACACTGAAGCTTTCTTT; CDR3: CASSPPGQGDTEAFF
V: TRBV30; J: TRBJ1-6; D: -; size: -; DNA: TGTGCCTGGAGTGTGTCGTCACTACGCTATAATTCACCCCTCCACTTT; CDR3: CAWSVSSLRYNSPLHF
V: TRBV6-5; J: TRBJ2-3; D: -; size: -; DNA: TGTGCCAGCCGAGGCAGCACAGATACGCAGTATTTT; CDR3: CASRGSTDTQYF
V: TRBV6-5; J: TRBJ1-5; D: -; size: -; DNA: TGTGCCAGCAGTTCAACCAGGAGGCAGCCCCAGCATTTT; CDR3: CASSSTRRQPQHF
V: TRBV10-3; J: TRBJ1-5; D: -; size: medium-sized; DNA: TGTGCCATCAGTGAGGGCGAGGAACACCAGCCCCAGCATTTT; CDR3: CAISEGEEHQPQHF
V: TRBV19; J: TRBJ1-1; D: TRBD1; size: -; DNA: TGTGCCAGTAGTATAGAAGAGGGGGCGAGGAGAGCTTTCTTT; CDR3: CASSIEEGARRAFF
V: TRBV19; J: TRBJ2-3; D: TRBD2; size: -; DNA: TGTGCCAGTAGTGTGGCGGGGGGGCGAGATACGCAGTATTTT; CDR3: CASSVAGGRDTQYF
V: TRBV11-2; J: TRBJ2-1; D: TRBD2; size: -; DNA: TGTGCCAGCAGCCCAGCGGGAGCATACAATGAGCAGTTCTTC; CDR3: CASSPAGAYNEQFF
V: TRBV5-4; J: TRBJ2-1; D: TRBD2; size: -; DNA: TGTGCCAGCCGGGTTAGGGCTAGCGGGGGGAGGGATGAGCAGTTCTTC; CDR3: CASRVRASGGRDEQFF
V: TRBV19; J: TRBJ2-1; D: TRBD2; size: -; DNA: TGTGCCAGTAGTATAGGTCTCCTCGGGGGGAATGAGCAGTTCTTC; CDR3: CASSIGLLGGNEQFF
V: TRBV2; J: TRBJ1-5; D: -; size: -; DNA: TGTGCCAGCAGGGAAACGGGTAGAAATCAGCCCCAGCATTTT; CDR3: CASRETGRNQPQHF
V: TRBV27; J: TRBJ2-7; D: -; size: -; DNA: TGTGCCAGCAGGATAGGTGGACAGCTCTACGAGCAGTACTTC; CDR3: CASRIGGQLYEQYF
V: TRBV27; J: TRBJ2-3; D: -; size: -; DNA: TGTGCCAGCAGTTTGGGACCGGGAGTGACAGATACGCAGTATTTT; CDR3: CASSLGPGVTDTQYF